This TCR beta chain was sequenced during a study of early T cells in non-severe SARS-CoV-2 infection. Trimming took 2 bases from V and 1 from J, leaving 8 bases between them. Germline CDR1 MNHNS, CDR2 SASEGT. This CDR3 has 15 amino acids. TCRdb re-derived calls from the 5' RACE reads in MiXCR, one entry per CDR3 protein. The sample shows around 99,000 distinct CDR3 sequences, roughly 15% of them seen only once. The source material was whole blood, sampled at baseline. The chain recombines TRBV6-1 with TRBJ2-2; D is ambiguous. The TCR comes from an adult who was a healthcare worker with PCR-confirmed SARS-CoV-2 infection or an uninfected control (not recorded which). CDR3 in DNA: TGTGCCAGCAGTGAAAGGCGGATGAACACCGGGGAGCTGTTTTTT. Its protein is CASSERRMNTGELFF.